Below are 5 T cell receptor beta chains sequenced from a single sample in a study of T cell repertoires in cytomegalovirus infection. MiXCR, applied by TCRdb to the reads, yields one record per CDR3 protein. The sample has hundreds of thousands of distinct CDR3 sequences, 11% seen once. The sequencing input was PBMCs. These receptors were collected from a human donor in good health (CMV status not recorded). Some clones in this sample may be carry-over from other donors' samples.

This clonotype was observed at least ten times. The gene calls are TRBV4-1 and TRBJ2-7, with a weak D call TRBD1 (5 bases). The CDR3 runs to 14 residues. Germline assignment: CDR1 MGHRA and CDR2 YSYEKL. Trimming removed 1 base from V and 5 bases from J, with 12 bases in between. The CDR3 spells CASSQALTVHEQYF. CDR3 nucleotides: TGCGCCAGCAGCCAAGCCTTGACAGTCCACGAGCAGTACTTC.

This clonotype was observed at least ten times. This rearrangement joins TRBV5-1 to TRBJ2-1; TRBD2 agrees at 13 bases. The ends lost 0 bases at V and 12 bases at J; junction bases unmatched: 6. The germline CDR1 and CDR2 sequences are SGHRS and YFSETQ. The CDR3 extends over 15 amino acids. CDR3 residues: CASSLELAGGVRQFF. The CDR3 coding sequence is TGCGCCAGCAGCTTGGAACTAGCGGGGGGGGTTCGGCAGTTCTTC.

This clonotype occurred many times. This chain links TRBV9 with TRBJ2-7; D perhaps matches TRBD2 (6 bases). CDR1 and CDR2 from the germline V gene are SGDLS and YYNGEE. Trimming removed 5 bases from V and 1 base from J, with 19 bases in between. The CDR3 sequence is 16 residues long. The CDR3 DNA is TGTGCCAGCAGAGGGGACGGGGGAGAGCGGTCCTACGAGCAGTACTTC. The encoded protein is CASRGDGGERSYEQYF.

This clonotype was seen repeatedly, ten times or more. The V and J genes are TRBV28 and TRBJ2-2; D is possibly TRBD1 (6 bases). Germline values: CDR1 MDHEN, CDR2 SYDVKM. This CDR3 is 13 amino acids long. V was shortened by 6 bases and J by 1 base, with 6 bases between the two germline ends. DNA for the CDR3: TGTGCCAGCAGAGGGGGGAACACCGGGGAGCTGTTTTTT. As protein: CASRGGNTGELFF.

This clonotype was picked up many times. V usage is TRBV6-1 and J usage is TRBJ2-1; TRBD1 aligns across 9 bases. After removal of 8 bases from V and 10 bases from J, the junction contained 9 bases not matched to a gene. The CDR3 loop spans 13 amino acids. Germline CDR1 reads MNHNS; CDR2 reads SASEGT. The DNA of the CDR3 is TGTGCCAGCGGGGACAGGGATCTTTGGGAGCAGTTCTTC. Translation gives CASGDRDLWEQFF.